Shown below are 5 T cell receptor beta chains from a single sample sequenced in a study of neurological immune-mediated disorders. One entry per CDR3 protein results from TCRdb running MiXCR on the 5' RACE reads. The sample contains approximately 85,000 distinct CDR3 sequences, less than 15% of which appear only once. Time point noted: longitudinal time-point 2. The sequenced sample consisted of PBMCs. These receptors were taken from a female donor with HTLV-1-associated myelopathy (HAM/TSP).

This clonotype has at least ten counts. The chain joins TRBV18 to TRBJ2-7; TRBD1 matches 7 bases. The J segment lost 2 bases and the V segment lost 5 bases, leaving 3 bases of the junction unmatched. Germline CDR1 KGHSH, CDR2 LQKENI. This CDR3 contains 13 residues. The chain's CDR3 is CASSEDRTYEQYF. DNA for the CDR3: TGTGCCAGCTCAGAGGACAGGACCTACGAGCAGTACTTC.

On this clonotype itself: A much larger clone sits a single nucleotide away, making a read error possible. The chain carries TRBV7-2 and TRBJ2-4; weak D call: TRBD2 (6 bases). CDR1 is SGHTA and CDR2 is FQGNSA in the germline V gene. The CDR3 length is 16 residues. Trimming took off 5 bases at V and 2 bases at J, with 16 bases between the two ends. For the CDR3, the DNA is TGTGCCAGCAGCCCTCCGGGGGTCAGCACCAAAAACATTCAGTACTTC. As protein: CASSPPGVSTKNIQYF.

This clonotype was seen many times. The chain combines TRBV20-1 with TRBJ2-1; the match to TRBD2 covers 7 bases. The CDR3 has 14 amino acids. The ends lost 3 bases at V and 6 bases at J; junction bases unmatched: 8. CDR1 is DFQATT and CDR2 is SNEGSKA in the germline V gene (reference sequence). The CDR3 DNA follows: TGCAGTGCTAGTTGGGGCCCGGGAGGCAATGAGCAGTTCTTC. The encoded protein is CSASWGPGGNEQFF.

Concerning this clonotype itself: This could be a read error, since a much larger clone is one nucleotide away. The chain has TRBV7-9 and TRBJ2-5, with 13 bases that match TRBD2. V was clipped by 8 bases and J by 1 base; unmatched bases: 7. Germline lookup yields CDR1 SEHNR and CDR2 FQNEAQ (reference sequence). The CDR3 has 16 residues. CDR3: CASGSGLAGVQETQYF. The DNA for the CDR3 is TGTGCCAGCGGCTCCGGACTAGCGGGGGTCCAAGAGACCCAGTACTTC.

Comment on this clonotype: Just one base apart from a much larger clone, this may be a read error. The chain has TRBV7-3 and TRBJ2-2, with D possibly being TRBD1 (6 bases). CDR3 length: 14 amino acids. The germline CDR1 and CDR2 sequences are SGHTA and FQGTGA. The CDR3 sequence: CTSSRDTNTGELFF. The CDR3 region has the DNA TGTACCAGCAGCCGGGACACCAACACCGGGGAGCTGTTTTTT.